The 12 T cell receptor beta chains reported below all come from one sample, sequenced in a study of blood T cell repertoires in COVID-19. This table comes from immunoSEQ multiplex PCR, and its TCRdb copy is limited to in-frame clones, with some not included. The repertoire consists of 130,000 to 150,000 clones, with approximately 83% occurring once and the leading ten covering about 8%. The sequenced sample was peripheral blood. The receptors were sampled from a woman aged 60-75 years with COVID-19, enrolled during active disease.

This clone was seen only a few times. The gene calls are TRBV19 and TRBJ1-5; 10 nucleotides line up with TRBD1. Looked up from germline, CDR1 is LNHDA and CDR2 is SQIVND (reference sequence). The CDR3 runs to 15 residues. The trim removed 7 bases at V and 6 bases at J, leaving 9 bases unmatched. The CDR3 coding sequence is TGTGCCAGTACCCTGGGACAGGGGTTTGGTCAGCCCCAGCATTTT. Protein sequence: CASTLGQGFGQPQHF. Combining the CDR3 with reference TRBV19 and TRBJ1-5 gives the whole variable domain DGGITQSPKYLFRKEGQNVTLSCEQNLNHDAMYWYRQDPGQGLRLIYYSQIVNDFQKGDIAEGYSVSREKKESFPLTVTSAQKNPTAFYLCASTLGQGFGQPQHFGDGTRLSIL.

The chain is built from TRBV10-3 and TRBJ2-1, with D possibly being TRBD2 (5 bases). V lost 2 bases, J lost 0 bases, and 5 bases lay in between. The CDR3 loop spans 14 amino acids. Per the germline V gene, CDR1 is ENHRY and CDR2 is SYGVKD. The CDR3 is CAISEGSSYNEQFF. The CDR3 DNA sequence: TGTGCCATCAGTGAGGGGAGCTCCTACAATGAGCAGTTCTTC.

The chain recombines TRBV29-1 with TRBJ2-1; 10 positions match TRBD2. The V gene end was trimmed by 6 bases and the J gene end by 4 bases; junction bases not matched to a gene: 3. This CDR3 has 13 residues. Per germline, CDR1 SQVTM and CDR2 ANQGSEA. The CDR3 region has the DNA TGCAGCGTCCATAGCGGGGGGTACAATGAGCAGTTCTTC. Protein: CSVHSGGYNEQFF.

This clone was observed a few times. V usage is TRBV19 and J usage is TRBJ1-1, with D unclear. The length of the CDR3 is 16 residues. V gave up 2 bases and J gave up 1 base, with 14 bases separating them. Per germline, CDR1 LNHDA and CDR2 SQIVND (reference sequence). CDR3 in amino acids: CASSIPSGGSNTEAFF. The CDR3, as DNA: TGTGCCAGTAGTATACCCTCGGGAGGTTCGAACACTGAAGCTTTCTTT. Full variable domain (rest looked up from reference TRBV19 and TRBJ1-1): DGGITQSPKYLFRKEGQNVTLSCEQNLNHDAMYWYRQDPGQGLRLIYYSQIVNDFQKGDIAEGYSVSREKKESFPLTVTSAQKNPTAFYLCASSIPSGGSNTEAFFGQGTRLTVV.

The chain uses TRBV2 and TRBJ1-2; 9 nucleotides match TRBD1. The CDR3 contains 15 residues. Germline CDR1 and CDR2: SNHLY and FYNNEI. Trimming cost V 6 bases and J 5 bases; bases outside gene matches: 10. Written as DNA, the CDR3 is TGTGCCAGCAGGGCAACCCGGGACAGGGCTTATGGCTACACCTTC. This translates into CASRATRDRAYGYTF.

This sequence joins TRBV24-1 and TRBJ2-1; 12 bases map to TRBD2. This CDR3 has 18 residues. The V segment lost 3 bases and the J segment 10 bases; nucleotides outside the gene matches: 15. Germline-derived CDR1 and CDR2 are KGHDR and SFDVKD. The CDR3 spells CATSDPPPLAGGPREQFF. CDR3 in DNA: TGTGCCACCAGTGATCCCCCGCCCCTAGCGGGGGGGCCTCGAGAGCAGTTCTTC.

This chain uses TRBV7-2 with TRBJ1-4; 8 bases are shared with TRBD1. The CDR3 is 13 residues long. Germline CDR1 is SGHTA and CDR2 is FQGNSA. J lost 6 bases, V lost 5 bases, and 2 bases had no gene match. CDR3 nucleotides: TGTGCCAGCAGCCAACAGGGGGATGAAAAACTGTTTTTT. It is translated as CASSQQGDEKLFF.

The rearrangement links TRBV7-9 to TRBJ2-1; 7 positions agree with TRBD1. The CDR3 runs to 17 residues. Germline V CDR1 and CDR2: SEHNR, FQNEAQ (reference sequence). V shed 5 bases and J 0 bases; nucleotides not matched to a gene: 10. For the CDR3, the DNA is TGTGCCAGCAGCCCGAATTCGACAGGGAGCTCCTACAATGAGCAGTTCTTC. Protein sequence: CASSPNSTGSSYNEQFF.

The rearrangement joins TRBV10-3 to TRBJ2-7, with a tentative D call TRBD1 (5 bases). The CDR3 spans 15 residues. V lost 4 bases and J 2 bases, leaving 15 bases between the germline ends. Germline CDR1 reads ENHRY; CDR2 reads SYGVKD. The CDR3 DNA is TGTGCCATCAGTGGCAGGGTCGTGGCGGCCTACGAGCAGTACTTC. This translates into CAISGRVVAAYEQYF.

The chain carries TRBV27 and TRBJ1-1, with 8 bases fitting TRBD1. Trimming at V came to 7 bases and at J to 5 bases, leaving 6 bases not matched to a gene. Germline CDR1 MNHEY, CDR2 SMNVEV (reference sequence). The CDR3 covers 13 residues. The CDR3 sequence is CASKDRVGTEAFF. The DNA of the CDR3 is TGTGCCAGCAAGGACAGGGTCGGGACTGAAGCTTTCTTT.

V and J are TRBV5-1 and TRBJ1-2, with TRBD1 identical over 10 bases. This CDR3 has 13 amino acids. V gave up 4 bases and J gave up 6 bases; unmatched junction bases: 3. The V gene's germline CDR1 is SGHRS and CDR2 YFSETQ. CDR3 sequence: CASSAGTGDGYTF. The CDR3 nucleotides are TGCGCCAGCAGCGCCGGGACAGGGGATGGCTACACCTTC.

The chain uses TRBV10-3 and TRBJ2-7; D is uncertain. The CDR3 length is 14 residues. Germline V gives CDR1 ENHRY, CDR2 SYGVKD. Trimming left V 0 bases short and J 6 bases short, with 12 bases between. CDR3 amino acids: CAISESKNTLEQYF. In nucleotides, the CDR3 is TGTGCCATCAGTGAGTCTAAGAACACCCTCGAGCAGTACTTC.